What follows describes a single T cell receptor beta chain. Using immunoSEQ multiplex PCR, the repertoire was profiled, and TCRdb retains in-frame clones only, with some absent. The sample includes 250,000 to 350,000 clones, about 88% of them seen just once. This sample is part of a study of blood T cell repertoires in COVID-19. Across the whole study: The samples span acute and convalescent COVID-19 from the United States, Italy and Spain.

Germline CDR1 and CDR2: SGHNT and YYREEE (reference sequence). V gave up 0 bases and J gave up 7 bases, with 17 bases separating them. The CDR3 covers 16 residues. Sequenced sample: PBMCs or T cells enriched from blood (not recorded which). The receptor was derived from a woman between 50 and 59 years old who had recovered from COVID-19. This chain uses TRBV5-4 with TRBJ2-1; D is possibly TRBD2 (6 bases). The CDR3 DNA reads TGTGCCAGCAGCTTGGGGGGCGGGGCCCCTTTGAATGAGCAGTTCTTC. Translating gives CASSLGGGAPLNEQFF.